This T cell receptor beta chain derives from a study of identifying expanded T cells in peripheral blood. General study results and limits: Across healthy donors, higher total template counts meant significantly greater roughly two-week count variance. Approximately 1.2 clones differed between technical replicates, versus approximately 17 and 20 over time.

The length of the CDR3 is 14 residues. Per germline, CDR1 MNHEY and CDR2 SMNVEV (reference sequence). Trimming took off 4 bases at V and 10 bases at J, with 17 bases between the two ends. About this clone itself: Its target is unknown.

No infections or other immune events were documented during collection. TCRdb's copy holds only in-frame clones and misses some; the assay was immunoSEQ multiplex PCR. Of 85,000 to 100,000 clones listed, about 91% are singletons. The TCR comes from a person aged 18-70 years in good health. Sequenced material: blood. This chain connects TRBV27 to TRBJ2-4, with D tentatively TRBD2 (8 bases). The chain's CDR3 is CASSSGGGEGIQYF. The CDR3 DNA reads as TGTGCCAGCAGTTCGGGAGGGGGCGAGGGAATTCAGTACTTC.